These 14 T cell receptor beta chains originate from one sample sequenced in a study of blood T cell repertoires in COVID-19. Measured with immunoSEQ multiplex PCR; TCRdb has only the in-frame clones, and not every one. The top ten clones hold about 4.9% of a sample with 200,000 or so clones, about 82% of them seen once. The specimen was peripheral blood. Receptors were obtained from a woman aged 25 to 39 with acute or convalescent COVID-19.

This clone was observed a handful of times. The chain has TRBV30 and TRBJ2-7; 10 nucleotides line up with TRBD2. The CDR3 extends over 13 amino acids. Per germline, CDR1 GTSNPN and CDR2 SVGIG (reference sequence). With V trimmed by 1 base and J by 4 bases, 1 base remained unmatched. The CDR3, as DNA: TGTGCCTGGAGTGCAGCGGGAGGGTACGAGCAGTACTTC. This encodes CAWSAAGGYEQYF.

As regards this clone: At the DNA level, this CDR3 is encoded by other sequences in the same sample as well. The CDR3 loop reads CASGQGLNTEAFF. The CDR3 DNA follows: TGTGCCAGTGGACAGGGCCTGAACACTGAAGCTTTCTTT. The genes are TRBV19 and TRBJ1-1; 8 nucleotides line up with TRBD1. V shed 8 bases and J 0 bases; nucleotides not matched to a gene: 2. CDR1 LNHDA and CDR2 SQIVND come from the germline V gene (reference sequence). The CDR3 is 13 amino acids.

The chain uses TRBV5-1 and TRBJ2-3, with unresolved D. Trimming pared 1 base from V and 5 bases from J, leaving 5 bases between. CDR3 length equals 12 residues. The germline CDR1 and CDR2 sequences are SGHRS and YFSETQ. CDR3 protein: CASSLYGDTQYF. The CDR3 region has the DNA TGCGCCAGCAGCTTGTACGGAGATACGCAGTATTTT.

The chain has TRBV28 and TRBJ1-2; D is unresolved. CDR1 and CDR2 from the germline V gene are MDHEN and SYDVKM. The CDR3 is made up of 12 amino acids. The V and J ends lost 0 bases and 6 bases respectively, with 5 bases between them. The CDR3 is CASSLWRDGYTF. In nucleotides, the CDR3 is TGTGCCAGCAGTTTATGGAGGGATGGCTACACCTTC.

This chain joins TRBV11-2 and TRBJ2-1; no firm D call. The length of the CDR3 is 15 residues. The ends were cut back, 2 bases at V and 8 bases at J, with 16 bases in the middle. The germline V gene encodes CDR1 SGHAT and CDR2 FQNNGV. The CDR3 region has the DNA TGTGCCAGCAGCTTATTTCCGAAGAGGATAGATGAGCAGTTCTTC. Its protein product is CASSLFPKRIDEQFF.

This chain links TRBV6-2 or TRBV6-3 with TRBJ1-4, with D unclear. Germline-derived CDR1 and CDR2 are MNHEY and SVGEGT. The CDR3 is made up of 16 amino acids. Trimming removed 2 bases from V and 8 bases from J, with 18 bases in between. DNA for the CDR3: TGTGCCAGCAGTTACGGCCTGAGCGGGAGCCGCGAAAAACTGTTTTTT. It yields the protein CASSYGLSGSREKLFF.

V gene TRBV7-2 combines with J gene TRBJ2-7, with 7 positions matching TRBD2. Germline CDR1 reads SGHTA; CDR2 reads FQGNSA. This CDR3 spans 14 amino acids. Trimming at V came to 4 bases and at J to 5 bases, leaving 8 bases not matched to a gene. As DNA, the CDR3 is TGTGCCAGCAGCTCCAAGCGGGGAAAAAACGAGCAGTACTTC. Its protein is CASSSKRGKNEQYF. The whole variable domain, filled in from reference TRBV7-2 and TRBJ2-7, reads GAGVSQSPSNKVTEKGKDVELRCDPISGHTALYWYRQSLGQGLEFLIYFQGNSAPDKSGLPSDRFSAERTGGSVSTLTIQRTQQEDSAVYLCASSSKRGKNEQYFGPGTRLTVT.

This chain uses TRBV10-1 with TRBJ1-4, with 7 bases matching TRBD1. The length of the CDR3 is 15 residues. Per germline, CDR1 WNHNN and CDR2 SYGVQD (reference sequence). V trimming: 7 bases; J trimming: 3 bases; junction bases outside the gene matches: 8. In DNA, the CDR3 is TGCGCCAGCAAACCCAAGACAGGGTCTAATGAAAAACTGTTTTTT. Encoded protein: CASKPKTGSNEKLFF.

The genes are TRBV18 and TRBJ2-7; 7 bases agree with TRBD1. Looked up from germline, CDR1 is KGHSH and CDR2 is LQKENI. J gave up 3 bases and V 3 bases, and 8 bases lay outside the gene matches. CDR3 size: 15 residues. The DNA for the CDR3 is TGTGCCAGCTCACCGGACAGGTCGTACATCTACGAGCAGTACTTC. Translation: CASSPDRSYIYEQYF.

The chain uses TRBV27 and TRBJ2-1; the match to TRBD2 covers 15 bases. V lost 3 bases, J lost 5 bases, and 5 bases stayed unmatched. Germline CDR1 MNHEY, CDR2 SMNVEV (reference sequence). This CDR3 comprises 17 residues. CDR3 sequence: CASSLGLAGGYDNEQFF. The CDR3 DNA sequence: TGTGCCAGCAGTTTGGGACTAGCGGGAGGATACGACAATGAGCAGTTCTTC.

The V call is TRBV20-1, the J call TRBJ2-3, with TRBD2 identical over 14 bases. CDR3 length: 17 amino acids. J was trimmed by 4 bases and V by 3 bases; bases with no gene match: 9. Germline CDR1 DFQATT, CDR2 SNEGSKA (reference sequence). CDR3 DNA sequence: TGCAGTGCTAGTCTCGGGACTAGCGGGAGTAGGTCAGATACGCAGTATTTT. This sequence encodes CSASLGTSGSRSDTQYF.

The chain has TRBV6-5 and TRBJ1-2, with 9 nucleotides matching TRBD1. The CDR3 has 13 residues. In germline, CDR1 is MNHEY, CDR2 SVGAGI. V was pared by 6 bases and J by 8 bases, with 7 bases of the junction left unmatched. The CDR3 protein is CASRGQGGRGYTF. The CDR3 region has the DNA TGTGCCAGCAGGGGACAGGGCGGAAGGGGCTACACCTTC.

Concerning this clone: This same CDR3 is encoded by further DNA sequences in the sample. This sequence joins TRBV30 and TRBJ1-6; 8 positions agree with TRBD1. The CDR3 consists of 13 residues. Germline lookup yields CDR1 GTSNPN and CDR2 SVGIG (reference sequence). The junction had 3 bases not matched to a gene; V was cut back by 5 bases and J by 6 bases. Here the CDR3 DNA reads TGTGCCTGGGCCGGGACAGGTAATTCACCCCTCCACTTT. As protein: CAWAGTGNSPLHF.

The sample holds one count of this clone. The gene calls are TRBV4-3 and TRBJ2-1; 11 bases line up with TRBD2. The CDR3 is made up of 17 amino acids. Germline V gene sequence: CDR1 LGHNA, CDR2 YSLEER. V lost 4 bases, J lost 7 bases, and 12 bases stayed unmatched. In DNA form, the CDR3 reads TGCGCCAGCAGCCCTCGTTTTGGGGCTAGCGGGAGGAATGAGCAGTTCTTC. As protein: CASSPRFGASGRNEQFF.